This T cell receptor beta chain stems from a study of blood T cell repertoires in COVID-19. The overall study: Specimens from acute and convalescent COVID-19 originated in the United States, Italy and Spain. Sources were T cells, B-cell-depleted T cells, or PBMCs; the material itself was cDNA or gDNA.

Seattle cases were enrolled at active infection and followed longitudinally. V lost 4 bases and J lost 5, with 14 bases in between. The V gene's germline CDR1 is GTSNPN and CDR2 SVGIG (reference sequence). CDR3 size: 13 residues. In the source study's methods: Using reference gene primer amplification, nucleated cell counts were estimated. TCRdb's copy holds only in-frame clones and misses some; the assay was immunoSEQ multiplex PCR. The V and J calls and clone size were taken over from that table, and D and trimming were inferred from the DNA. The sample contains 250,000 to 300,000 clones, around nine tenths of which appear only once.

The sequence was obtained from a woman aged 70-85 years with COVID-19, enrolled during active disease. Sequenced: peripheral blood. The chain employs TRBV30 and TRBJ1-1; D is uncertain. Here the CDR3 reads CAWTVLGGTEAFF. DNA of the CDR3: TGTGCCTGGACCGTTCTGGGAGGGACTGAAGCTTTCTTT.